The T cell receptor (beta chain) described here comes from a study of response to subunit inactivated influenza vaccine. TCRdb called the RT-PCR reads again in MiXCR, with one record for every CDR3 protein. The sample records around 760,000 distinct CDR3 sequences, about 15% being singletons. This clonotype was seen at least ten times. J was trimmed by 5 bases and V by 8 bases; bases with no gene match: 12. The germline gives CDR1 MNHEY, CDR2 SMNVEV (reference sequence). CDR3 size: 17 residues. The rearrangement uses TRBV27 and TRBJ2-2; the match to TRBD2 covers 12 bases. The sequencing here drew on PBMCs from blood, taken approximately 15 days before vaccination. The receptor's source is a man aged 45-65 years who received an inactivated influenza vaccine. The CDR3 region is CASGFHRTSGRTGELFF. CDR3 in DNA: TGTGCCAGCGGGTTTCACCGAACTAGCGGGAGGACCGGGGAGCTGTTTTTT.